This is a list of T cell receptor beta chains from one sample in a study of blood T cell repertoires in COVID-19. Generated by immunoSEQ multiplex PCR, the TCRdb table keeps only in-frame clones and is missing some. Of about 200,000 clones listed, approximately 84% are singletons. The sample was peripheral blood. These receptors were obtained from a woman aged 70 to 79 with active or convalescent COVID-19. Both conserved end residues are part of each CDR3. D genes are given only for firm matches. A clone size is listed for some rows: how often the clone was seen (once, few, many), or a class if it is expanded.

len	abundance	v_gene	j_gene	d_gene	CDR3aa	CDR3nt
19	.	TRBV4-1	TRBJ2-3	TRBD2	CASSHEIPGTSGRTDTQYF	TGCGCCAGCAGCCATGAGATCCCCGGGACTAGCGGGAGAACAGATACGCAGTATTTT
15	.	TRBV9	TRBJ1-2	.	CASSVASWGRDGYTF	TGTGCCAGCAGCGTAGCGTCTTGGGGGCGCGATGGCTACACCTTC
15	.	TRBV19	TRBJ2-1	.	CASSILQGFSNEQFF	TGTGCCAGTAGTATTCTCCAGGGGTTCAGCAATGAGCAGTTCTTC
19	.	TRBV2	TRBJ1-2	TRBD1	CASRGQGSPLSITNYGYTF	TGTGCCAGCAGGGGACAGGGTTCGCCCTTATCAATCACTAACTATGGCTACACCTTC
16	.	TRBV11-2	TRBJ2-1	.	CASSLGMRVSYNEQFF	TGTGCCAGCAGCTTAGGCATGCGGGTCTCCTACAATGAGCAGTTCTTC
13	once	TRBV5-4	TRBJ1-2	TRBD1	CASSLGQGAGYTF	TGTGCCAGCAGCTTGGGACAGGGGGCTGGCTACACCTTC
13	.	TRBV5-4	TRBJ2-7	TRBD1	CASSLVPGGEQYF	TGTGCCAGCAGCTTGGTCCCAGGGGGCGAGCAGTACTTC
15	.	TRBV18	TRBJ1-1	.	CASSRGGGVRTEAFF	TGTGCCAGCTCACGGGGTGGAGGGGTCCGTACTGAAGCTTTCTTT
14	once	TRBV5-4	TRBJ1-1	.	CASSLEQMNTEAFF	TGTGCCAGCAGCTTGGAACAAATGAACACTGAAGCTTTCTTT
13	.	TRBV5-4	TRBJ2-1	.	CASVGQGHNEQFF	TGTGCCAGCGTAGGGCAGGGGCACAATGAGCAGTTCTTC
16	.	TRBV6-2/TRBV6-3	TRBJ2-3	.	CASSHAVGGIRDTQYF	TGTGCCAGCAGCCACGCAGTTGGGGGGATTCGGGATACGCAGTATTTT
14	.	TRBV7-9	TRBJ2-7	TRBD1	CASSPGQLSYEQYF	TGTGCCAGCAGCCCGGGACAGCTCTCCTACGAGCAGTACTTC
15	.	TRBV15	TRBJ2-1	TRBD2	CATSIEGGSGNEQFF	TGTGCCACCAGCATTGAGGGCGGGAGTGGAAATGAGCAGTTCTTC
16	.	TRBV6-5	TRBJ2-7	TRBD2	CASSSTVAGGPYEQYF	TGTGCCAGCAGTTCAACCGTAGCGGGAGGACCCTACGAGCAGTACTTC
14	.	TRBV18	TRBJ2-7	.	CASSPKTDSYEQYF	TGTGCCAGCTCACCAAAGACAGACTCCTACGAGCAGTACTTC
12	.	TRBV29-1	TRBJ1-2	TRBD1	CSAGGQGYGYTF	TGCAGCGCCGGGGGACAGGGCTATGGCTACACCTTC
16	few	TRBV7-9	TRBJ1-2	.	CASSFTPGTGNYGYTF	TGTGCCAGCAGCTTTACTCCCGGGACTGGAAACTATGGCTACACCTTC
15	.	TRBV28	TRBJ2-3	TRBD2	CASSLKGPSGSTQYF	TGTGCCAGCAGTTTAAAGGGCCCTAGCGGGAGTACGCAGTATTTT
12	.	TRBV6-6	TRBJ1-2	.	CASSQGDYGYTF	TGTGCCAGCTCCCAGGGCGACTATGGCTACACCTTC
16	.	TRBV4-1	TRBJ1-5	.	CASSQGIGQGRQPQHF	TGCGCCAGCAGCCAAGGGATTGGGCAGGGGCGTCAGCCCCAGCATTTT
15	.	TRBV5-6	TRBJ1-2	TRBD1	CASSFWDRGLGGYTF	TGTGCCAGCAGCTTCTGGGACAGGGGTTTAGGAGGCTACACCTTC
15	.	TRBV6-5	TRBJ1-4	TRBD1	CASSSTSTGLEKLFF	TGTGCCAGCAGTTCCACCTCGACAGGGTTGGAAAAACTGTTTTTT
18	.	TRBV6-1	TRBJ1-1	TRBD1	CASSEASRGQGPGGEAFF	TGTGCCAGCAGTGAAGCGAGTAGGGGACAGGGGCCCGGTGGTGAAGCTTTCTTT
15	.	TRBV6-1	TRBJ2-1	TRBD1	CASSEASGGYNEQFF	TGTGCCAGCAGTGAAGCGTCAGGGGGCTACAATGAGCAGTTCTTC
13	.	TRBV5-1	TRBJ1-2	.	CASSLRDNSGYTF	TGCGCCAGCAGCTTGCGGGACAATTCGGGCTACACCTTC
14	.	TRBV28	TRBJ2-7	TRBD2	CASSFVTSGYEQYF	TGTGCCAGCAGTTTTGTAACTAGCGGCTACGAGCAGTACTTC
16	.	TRBV2	TRBJ1-4	TRBD1	CASSEGQGVVREKLFF	TGTGCCAGCAGTGAGGGTCAGGGGGTTGTCCGTGAAAAACTGTTTTTT
17	few	TRBV15	TRBJ2-1	TRBD2	CATSRGGSGRWVNEQFF	TGTGCCACCAGCAGAGGGGGTAGCGGGAGATGGGTCAATGAGCAGTTCTTC
14	.	TRBV9	TRBJ2-7	.	CASSVEARGYEQYF	TGTGCCAGCAGCGTAGAGGCCAGGGGATACGAGCAGTACTTC
15	.	TRBV10-1	TRBJ2-3	TRBD2	CASSGLAGPSDTQYF	TGCGCCAGCAGTGGACTAGCGGGTCCCTCAGATACGCAGTATTTT
13	few	TRBV30	TRBJ2-1	.	CAWSVQQYNEQFF	TGTGCCTGGAGTGTCCAACAGTACAATGAGCAGTTCTTC
16	.	TRBV6-5	TRBJ1-4	.	CASSYIREQGRGKLFF	TGTGCCAGCAGTTATATCAGGGAACAGGGTAGAGGAAAACTGTTTTTT
14	.	TRBV3-1/TRBV3-2	TRBJ1-1	.	CASSQARGSTEAFF	TGTGCCAGCAGCCAAGCGCGGGGAAGCACTGAAGCTTTCTTT
13	.	TRBV27	TRBJ1-1	.	CASSSTVNTEAFF	TGTGCCAGCAGTTCTACAGTGAACACTGAAGCTTTCTTT
18	.	TRBV27	TRBJ1-2	.	CASNPEDSLSEGYYGYTF	TGTGCCAGCAATCCCGAGGACAGTCTCAGCGAGGGATACTATGGCTACACCTTC
14	.	TRBV11-2	TRBJ2-7	.	CASSLGSKPYEQYF	TGTGCCAGCAGCTTAGGCAGTAAACCCTACGAGCAGTACTTC
19	.	TRBV3-1/TRBV3-2	TRBJ2-7	TRBD2	CASSQDVGLAGVGSYEQYF	TGTGCCAGCAGCCAAGATGTCGGGCTAGCGGGAGTGGGCTCCTACGAGCAGTACTTC
18	.	TRBV3-1/TRBV3-2	TRBJ2-6	.	CASSHRNSASSGANVLTF	TGTGCCAGCAGCCACAGGAATAGCGCCTCCTCTGGGGCCAACGTCCTGACTTTC
11	.	TRBV29-1	TRBJ1-1	.	CSVTRYTEAFF	TGCAGCGTCACCAGGTACACTGAAGCTTTCTTT
18	.	TRBV4-1	TRBJ2-2	TRBD1	CASSQAQTGFANTGELFF	TGCGCCAGCAGCCAAGCGCAGACAGGGTTTGCGAACACCGGGGAGCTGTTTTTT
15	.	TRBV7-9	TRBJ1-4	TRBD1	CASSRQGARYEKLFF	TGTGCCAGCAGCCGGCAGGGGGCGAGGTATGAAAAACTGTTTTTT
16	.	TRBV10-3	TRBJ2-3	.	CAITPGTGFSGDTQYF	TGTGCCATCACCCCCGGGACTGGGTTTTCTGGAGATACGCAGTATTTT
15	once	TRBV5-1	TRBJ2-7	TRBD2	CASSPGLAGRGEQYF	TGCGCCAGCAGCCCAGGACTAGCGGGCCGAGGCGAGCAGTACTTC
16	.	TRBV5-1	TRBJ2-1	TRBD2	CASSLRLAGTYNEQFF	TGCGCCAGCAGCTTACGACTAGCGGGAACCTACAATGAGCAGTTCTTC
15	.	TRBV19	TRBJ1-4	TRBD1	CASSSGTGGDEKLFF	TGTGCCAGTAGCTCCGGGACAGGGGGCGATGAAAAACTGTTTTTT
15	.	TRBV7-2	TRBJ2-7	TRBD2	CASSTGTSGRIEQYF	TGTGCCAGCAGCACTGGGACTAGCGGGAGGATCGAGCAGTACTTC
13	.	TRBV7-9	TRBJ2-2	.	CASTYNHPGELFF	TGTGCCAGCACCTACAATCACCCCGGGGAGCTGTTTTTT
16	.	TRBV4-2	TRBJ1-4	.	CASSQDLGGGNEKLFF	TGTGCCAGCAGCCAAGATCTTGGGGGGGGCAATGAAAAACTGTTTTTT
16	.	TRBV5-6	TRBJ1-1	TRBD1	CASSMDRGLMNTEAFF	TGTGCCAGCAGCATGGACAGGGGGCTCATGAACACTGAAGCTTTCTTT
14	.	TRBV4-1	TRBJ2-5	TRBD1	CASSQDDREETQYF	TGCGCCAGCAGCCAAGACGACAGGGAAGAGACCCAGTACTTC